A selection of T cell receptor beta chains follows, all from one sample in a study of PD-L1 blockade in urothelial cancer. The repertoire was sequenced with immunoSEQ multiplex PCR; TCRdb's copy has only in-frame clones and lacks some. Of about 53,000 clones listed, around 90% were seen once; the top ten hold roughly 14%. Source: PBMCs, taken around atezolizumab (anti-PD-L1) treatment. These receptors were obtained from a woman aged 55-70 years with urothelial cancer. Both conserved end residues are part of each CDR3. A D gene is named only where the DNA matches it firmly.

D gene: TRBD1; CDR3 length: 15; V gene: TRBV7-3; J gene: TRBJ2-1; CDR3 protein: CASSSDRGRRPEQFF
D gene: .; CDR3 length: 14; V gene: TRBV18; J gene: TRBJ2-1; CDR3 protein: CASSPGWSGNEQFF
D gene: .; CDR3 length: 16; V gene: TRBV4-2; J gene: TRBJ1-4; CDR3 protein: CASSPNSQGLGEKLFF
D gene: TRBD2; CDR3 length: 14; V gene: TRBV5-4; J gene: TRBJ2-1; CDR3 protein: CASSLGLAANEQFF
D gene: TRBD2; CDR3 length: 15; V gene: TRBV6-5; J gene: TRBJ2-1; CDR3 protein: CATRRRLAAPTEQFF
D gene: TRBD1; CDR3 length: 16; V gene: TRBV27; J gene: TRBJ1-2; CDR3 protein: CASSLSGWDRDHGYTF
D gene: TRBD1; CDR3 length: 15; V gene: TRBV5-5; J gene: TRBJ2-7; CDR3 protein: CASSWGTGVTYEQYF
D gene: .; CDR3 length: 16; V gene: TRBV7-2; J gene: TRBJ1-3; CDR3 protein: CASSLLQPISGNTIYF
D gene: TRBD1; CDR3 length: 14; V gene: TRBV27; J gene: TRBJ1-2; CDR3 protein: CASSWDREDYGYTF
D gene: .; CDR3 length: 16; V gene: TRBV10-3; J gene: TRBJ1-5; CDR3 protein: CAISERGMGSNQPQHF
D gene: TRBD2; CDR3 length: 18; V gene: TRBV7-2; J gene: TRBJ2-7; CDR3 protein: CASSLGLAGGRSSYEQYF
D gene: TRBD1; CDR3 length: 14; V gene: TRBV9; J gene: TRBJ2-4; CDR3 protein: CASSGRDRGNIQYF
D gene: .; CDR3 length: 15; V gene: TRBV7-2; J gene: TRBJ2-5; CDR3 protein: CASSSFREPRETQYF
D gene: TRBD2; CDR3 length: 17; V gene: TRBV15; J gene: TRBJ2-1; CDR3 protein: CATSRAGLAGVGNEQFF
D gene: .; CDR3 length: 16; V gene: TRBV28; J gene: TRBJ1-3; CDR3 protein: CASSLFPSPSGNTIYF
D gene: TRBD2; CDR3 length: 15; V gene: TRBV6-6; J gene: TRBJ2-1; CDR3 protein: CASSPGGGRINEQFF
D gene: .; CDR3 length: 16; V gene: TRBV27; J gene: TRBJ1-1; CDR3 protein: CASSLSDRRGVTEAFF
D gene: .; CDR3 length: 18; V gene: TRBV11-2; J gene: TRBJ2-3; CDR3 protein: CASSTALMLQGRTDTQYF
D gene: TRBD2; CDR3 length: 18; V gene: TRBV11-2; J gene: TRBJ2-7; CDR3 protein: CASSLDFRGGPGRNEQYF
D gene: TRBD2; CDR3 length: 19; V gene: TRBV14; J gene: TRBJ2-2; CDR3 protein: CASSQDQLGLAGATGELFF
D gene: .; CDR3 length: 13; V gene: TRBV6-4; J gene: TRBJ1-2; CDR3 protein: CASSVEANYGYTF
D gene: TRBD1; CDR3 length: 15; V gene: TRBV7-2; J gene: TRBJ2-7; CDR3 protein: CASSLVTGGFYEQYF
D gene: TRBD2; CDR3 length: 16; V gene: TRBV2; J gene: TRBJ2-3; CDR3 protein: CASSAGLAGGTDTQYF
D gene: TRBD2; CDR3 length: 15; V gene: TRBV7-8; J gene: TRBJ2-1; CDR3 protein: CASSPGTRAYNEQFF
D gene: TRBD1; CDR3 length: 17; V gene: TRBV5-6; J gene: TRBJ2-5; CDR3 protein: CASSLDLGQAIQETQYF
D gene: TRBD1; CDR3 length: 15; V gene: TRBV11-2; J gene: TRBJ2-7; CDR3 protein: CASSYSGGADYEQYF
D gene: TRBD1; CDR3 length: 14; V gene: TRBV5-1; J gene: TRBJ1-2; CDR3 protein: CASSLDRGNYGYTF
D gene: .; CDR3 length: 15; V gene: TRBV6-6; J gene: TRBJ1-1; CDR3 protein: CASSYSKQLNTEAFF
D gene: .; CDR3 length: 13; V gene: TRBV7-2; J gene: TRBJ1-2; CDR3 protein: CASSLDRDYGYTF
D gene: TRBD2; CDR3 length: 15; V gene: TRBV10-3; J gene: TRBJ2-1; CDR3 protein: CAISPGRGGYNEQFF